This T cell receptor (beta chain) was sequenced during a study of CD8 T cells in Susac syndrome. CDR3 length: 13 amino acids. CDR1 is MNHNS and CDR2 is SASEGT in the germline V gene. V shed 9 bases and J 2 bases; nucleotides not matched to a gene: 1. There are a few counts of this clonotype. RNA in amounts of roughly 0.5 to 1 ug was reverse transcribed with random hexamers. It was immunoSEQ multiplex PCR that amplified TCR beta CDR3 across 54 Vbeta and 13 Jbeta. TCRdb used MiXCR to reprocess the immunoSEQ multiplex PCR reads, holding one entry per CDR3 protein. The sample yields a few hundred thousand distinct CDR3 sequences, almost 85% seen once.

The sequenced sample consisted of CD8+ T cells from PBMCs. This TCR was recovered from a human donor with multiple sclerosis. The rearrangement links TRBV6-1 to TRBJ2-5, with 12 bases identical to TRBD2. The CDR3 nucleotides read TGTGCCAGTGGACTAGCGGGGCAAGAGACCCAGTACTTC. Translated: CASGLAGQETQYF.